This TCR beta chain derives from a study of blood T cells in healthy people across ages. General study findings and limits: Fewer expanded clones and more diversity marked long-lived versus aged donors.

Remarks on this clonotype: The antigen is not known.

Per sample, no less than 6 micrograms of total RNA were extracted. A sample-barcoded 5' primer and a J-beta primer mix were used in a second PCR of about 6 to 12 cycles. TCRdb used MiXCR to reprocess the 5' RACE reads, holding one entry per CDR3 protein. The sample has roughly 700,000 distinct CDR3 sequences, approximately 49% seen once. Trimming left V 3 bases short and J 2 bases short, with 8 bases between. Germline CDR1 and CDR2: SGHVS and FNYEAQ. CDR3 length equals 13 residues. The J gene is TRBJ2-7, the V gene TRBV7-6; tentatively, D is TRBD2 (6 bases). The material sequenced was blood. The receptor was isolated from a woman aged 60-75 years in good health. In nucleotides, the CDR3 is TGTGCCAGCAGCTTTACGGGAGCCTACGAGCAGTACTTC. Residues: CASSFTGAYEQYF.